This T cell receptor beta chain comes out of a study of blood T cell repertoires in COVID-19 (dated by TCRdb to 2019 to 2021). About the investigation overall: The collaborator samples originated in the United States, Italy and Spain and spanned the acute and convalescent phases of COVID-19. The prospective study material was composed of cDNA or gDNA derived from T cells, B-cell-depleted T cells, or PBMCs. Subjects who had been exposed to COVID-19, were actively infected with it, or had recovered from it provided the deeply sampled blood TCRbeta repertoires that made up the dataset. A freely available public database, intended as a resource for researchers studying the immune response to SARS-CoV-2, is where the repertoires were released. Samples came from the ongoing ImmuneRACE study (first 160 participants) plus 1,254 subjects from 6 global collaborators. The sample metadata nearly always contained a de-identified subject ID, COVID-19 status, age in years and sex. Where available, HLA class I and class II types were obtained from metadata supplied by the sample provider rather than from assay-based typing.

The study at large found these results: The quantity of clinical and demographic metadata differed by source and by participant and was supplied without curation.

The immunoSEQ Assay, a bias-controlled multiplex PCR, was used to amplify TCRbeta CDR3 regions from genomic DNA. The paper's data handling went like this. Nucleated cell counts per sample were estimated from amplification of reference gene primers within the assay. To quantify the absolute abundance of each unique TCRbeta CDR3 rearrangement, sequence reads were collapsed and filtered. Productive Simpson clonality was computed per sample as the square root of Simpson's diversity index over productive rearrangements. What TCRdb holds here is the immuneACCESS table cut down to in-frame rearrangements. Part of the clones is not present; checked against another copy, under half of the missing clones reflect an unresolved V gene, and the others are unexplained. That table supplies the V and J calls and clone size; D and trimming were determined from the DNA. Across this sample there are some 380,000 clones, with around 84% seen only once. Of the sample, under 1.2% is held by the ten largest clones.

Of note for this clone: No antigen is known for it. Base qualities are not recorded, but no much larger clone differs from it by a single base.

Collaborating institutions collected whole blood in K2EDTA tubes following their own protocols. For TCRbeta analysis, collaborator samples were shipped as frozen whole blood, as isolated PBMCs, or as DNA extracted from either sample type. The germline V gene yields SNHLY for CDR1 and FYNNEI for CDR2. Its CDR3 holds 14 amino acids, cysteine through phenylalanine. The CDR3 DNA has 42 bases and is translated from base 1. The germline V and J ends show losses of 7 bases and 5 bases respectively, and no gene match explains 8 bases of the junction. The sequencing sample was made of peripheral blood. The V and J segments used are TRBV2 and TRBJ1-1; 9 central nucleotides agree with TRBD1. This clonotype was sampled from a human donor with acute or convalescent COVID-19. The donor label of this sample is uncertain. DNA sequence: TGTGCCAGCACGGGACAGGGAGTGGAAACTGAAGCTTTCTTT. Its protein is CASTGQGVETEAFF. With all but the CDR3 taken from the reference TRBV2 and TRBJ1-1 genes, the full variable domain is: EPEVTQTPSHQVTQMGQEVILRCVPISNHLYFYWYRQILGQKVEFLVSFYNNEISEKSEIFDDQFSVERPDGSNFTLKIRSTKLEDSAMYFCASTGQGVETEAFFGQGTRLTVV.